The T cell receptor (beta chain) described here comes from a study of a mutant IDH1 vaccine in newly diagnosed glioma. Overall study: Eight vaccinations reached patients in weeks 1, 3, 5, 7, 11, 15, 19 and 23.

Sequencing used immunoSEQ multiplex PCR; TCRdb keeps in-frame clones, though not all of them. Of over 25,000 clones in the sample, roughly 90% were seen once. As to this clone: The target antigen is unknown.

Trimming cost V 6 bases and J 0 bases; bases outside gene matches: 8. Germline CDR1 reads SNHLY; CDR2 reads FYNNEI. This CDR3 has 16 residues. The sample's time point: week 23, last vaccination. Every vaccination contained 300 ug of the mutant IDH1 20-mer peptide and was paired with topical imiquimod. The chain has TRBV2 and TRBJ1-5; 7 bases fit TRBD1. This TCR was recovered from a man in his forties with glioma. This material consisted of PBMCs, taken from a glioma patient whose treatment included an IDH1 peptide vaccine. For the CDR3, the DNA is TGTGCCAGCAGCGTAGACAGGGCGTATAGCAATCAGCCCCAGCATTTT. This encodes CASSVDRAYSNQPQHF.